Listed here are 17 T cell receptor beta chains from one sample, sequenced in a study of metastatic and nonmetastatic thyroid tumors (dated by TCRdb to 2020 to 2021). Libraries were constructed by PCR. TCRdb names Illumina HiSeq 4000 as the instrument used. TCRdb redid the processing of the public reads, applying fastp at Q25 and MiXCR, and retained in-frame beta chains. Recorded for this sample are tens of thousands of clones; 18% of them occurred a single time. Of the sample, roughly 2.7% falls within the top ten clones. No treatment had been received by any patient before thyroid surgery. Input material: adjacent normal tissue. Receptors were obtained from a male donor with papillary thyroid cancer or a benign thyroid nodule (not recorded which). Some clones in this sample may be carry-over from other donors' samples.

For this clone: Just one base apart from a much larger clone, this may be a read error. The chain couples TRBV5-6 to TRBJ1-4; D is undetermined. Germline loops: CDR1 SGHDT, CDR2 YYEEEE. CDR3 length equals 13 residues. Here the CDR3 DNA reads TGTACCAGCAGTATGGCAACTAATGAAAAACTGCTTTTT. This gives the protein CTSSMATNEKLLF.

This clone appeared a few times. The chain is built from TRBV5-1 and TRBJ2-2; TRBD2 agrees at 8 bases. The CDR3 extends over 15 amino acids. Germline assignment: CDR1 SGHRS and CDR2 YFSETQ. Trimming cost V 4 bases and J 9 bases; bases outside gene matches: 11. CDR3 DNA sequence: TGCGCCAGCAGCGGGATAGCGGGATGGCCCCGGGAGCTGTTTTTT. This gives the protein CASSGIAGWPRELFF.

This clone was seen repeatedly, ten times or more. The rearrangement links TRBV5-1 to TRBJ1-3; the D is unclear. This CDR3 contains 15 residues. Germline V CDR1 and CDR2: SGHRS, YFSETQ. V lost 1 base and J 4 bases, leaving 12 bases between the germline ends. The CDR3 loop is CASSLSGIAGNTIYF. The CDR3 DNA reads TGCGCCAGCAGCTTGTCGGGGATCGCGGGAAACACCATATATTTT. Full variable domain (missing parts from reference TRBV5-1 and TRBJ1-3): KAGVTQTPRYLIKTRGQQVTLSCSPISGHRSVSWYQQTPGQGLQFLFEYFSETQRNKGNFPGRFSGRQFSNSRSEMNVSTLELGDSALYLCASSLSGIAGNTIYFGEGSWLTVV.

This clone was found many times. The sample holds other DNA sequences that translate to the same CDR3. The rearrangement links TRBV29-1 to TRBJ1-1; possible D gene TRBD1, 6 bases. The CDR3 runs 12 residues. CDR1 is SQVTM, CDR2 ANQGSEA, per germline. The CDR3 DNA is TGCGTAACCACAGGGCCCTGGTCTGAAGCTTTCTTT. It encodes CVTTGPWSEAFF.

This clone was observed at least ten times. The chain uses TRBV9 and TRBJ2-1; 8 bases fit TRBD2. The V gene's germline CDR1 is SGDLS and CDR2 YYNGEE. V lost 3 bases, J lost 10 bases, and 0 bases stayed unmatched. The length of the CDR3 is 11 residues. The CDR3 sequence is CASSGTSEQFF. The CDR3 DNA reads TGTGCCAGCAGCGGGACTAGCGAGCAGTTCTTC.

This clone was seen many times. This chain connects TRBV6-7 to TRBJ2-6; D may match TRBD1 or TRBD2 (6 bases each). TRBV6-7 is flagged as an ORF with uncertain function. The CDR3 length is 16 residues. CDR3 loop: CARRGAGHSGANVLTF. CDR3 sequence (DNA): TGTGCTAGAAGGGGGGCAGGCCACTCTGGGGCCAACGTCCTGACTTTC.

Comment on this clone: A read error may account for a junction end that differs from germline. V and J are TRBV5-6 and TRBJ2-5; no definite D call. The CDR3 is 12 amino acids. The germline gives CDR1 SGHDT, CDR2 YYEEEE. CDR3 region: CASSSSFPPEIF. The CDR3 bases are TGTGCCAGCAGCTCTTCCTTCCCCCCCGAGATTTTC.

This clone was seen a single time. The chain joins TRBV5-1 to TRBJ2-7, with D tentatively TRBD1 or TRBD2 (5 bases each). There are 13 residues in the CDR3. Germline CDR1 SGHRS, CDR2 YFSETQ. The V gene lost 8 bases and the J gene lost 1 base, with 13 bases spanning the gap. The CDR3 here is CASVGDGSYEQYF. CDR3 bases: TGCGCCAGTGTCGGGGACGGATCCTACGAGCAGTACTTC.

This clone was found many times. The CDR3 DNA sequence: TGTGCCAGCAGTCCCCGGACAGTCCGTTTCACTGAAGCTTTCTTT. As protein: CASSPRTVRFTEAFF. The V and J genes are TRBV27 and TRBJ1-1, with D tentatively TRBD1 (6 bases). Trimming removed 5 bases at V and 4 bases at J, with 17 bases between. Germline V lookup: CDR1 MNHEY, CDR2 SMNVEV (reference sequence). CDR3 length: 15 residues.

This clone has at least ten counts. The CDR3 sequence is CALGPRLAGRSLAKNIQYF. CDR3 DNA: TGTGCCTTGGGCCCGAGACTAGCGGGCCGCTCGCTAGCCAAAAACATTCAGTACTTC. The chain joins TRBV2 to TRBJ2-4; 10 nucleotides match TRBD2. The CDR3 consists of 19 residues. V dropped 11 bases and J dropped 0; count of bases not matched to a gene: 19. The germline V gene encodes CDR1 SNHLY and CDR2 FYNNEI.

As regards this clone: Other DNA sequences in the sample encode the same CDR3. This chain joins TRBV7-9 and TRBJ2-2; D remains unclear. Per the germline V gene, CDR1 is SEHNR and CDR2 is FQNEAQ (reference sequence). The CDR3 is 14 residues long. V was shortened by 10 bases and J by 15 bases, with 27 bases between the two germline ends. CDR3 loop: CANNADTNTGELFF. The CDR3 DNA sequence: TGTGCCAACAACGCTGACACGAACACCGGTGAGTTGTTTTTT.

This clone appeared many times. This chain links TRBV5-1 with TRBJ2-3; either TRBD1 or TRBD2 may supply D (6 bases each). The CDR3 is 15 amino acids. V lost 0 bases, J lost 4 bases, and 12 bases lay in between. Germline V CDR1 and CDR2: SGHRS, YFSETQ. The CDR3 reads CASSLEGGRSDTQYF. The CDR3 region has the DNA TGCGCCAGCAGCTTGGAGGGGGGTAGATCAGATACGCAGTATTTT.

This clone has more than one count but fewer than ten. A much larger clone differs by one base, so this may be a read error. This sequence joins TRBV29-1 and TRBJ2-1; 11 bases align to TRBD1. Germline V gene sequence: CDR1 SQVTM, CDR2 ANQGSEA. This CDR3 region has 14 residues. The CDR3 sequence is CIVRDRGRYNEQFF. In nucleotides, the CDR3 is TGCATCGTTCGGGACAGGGGGAGATACAATGAGCAGTTCTTC.

This clone showed up many times. V usage is TRBV9 and J usage is TRBJ2-3; possible D gene TRBD2, 5 bases. The germline V and J ends were trimmed by 3 bases and 4 bases, with 15 bases remaining between them. Germline V gene sequence: CDR1 SGDLS, CDR2 YYNGEE. There are 15 residues in the CDR3. The CDR3 bases are TGTGCCAGCAGCGCCGAAACACGGAGGTCAGATACGCAGTATTTT. Translated, it gives CASSAETRRSDTQYF.

In this sample, this clone turned up many times. This chain connects TRBV7-2 to TRBJ1-5, with D perhaps TRBD1 (5 bases). The germline CDR1 and CDR2 sequences are SGHTA and FQGNSA. The CDR3 contains 15 residues. Trimming left V 3 bases short and J 5 bases short, with 14 bases between. CDR3 residues: CASSLTASSDQPQHF. CDR3 DNA: TGTGCCAGCAGCTTGACAGCGTCGTCCGATCAGCCCCAGCATTTT.

The V and J genes are TRBV7-6 and TRBJ2-6; D gene uncertain. Looked up from germline, CDR1 is SGHVS and CDR2 is FNYEAQ. V lost 6 bases to trimming and J lost 8 bases, with 11 bases between them. This CDR3 has 13 residues. CDR3 amino acids: CASRPPGTNVLTF. The CDR3 DNA is TGTGCCAGCAGACCCCCCGGTACCAACGTCCTGACTTTC.

This clone showed up many times. J is TRBJ2-2 and V is TRBV9, with D possibly being TRBD2 (6 bases). Germline CDR1 SGDLS, CDR2 YYNGEE. V dropped 2 bases and J dropped 3 bases, with 11 bases sitting between them. The CDR3 totals 15 residues. For the CDR3, the DNA is TGTGCCAGCAGCGTGACGGGAGCGGACACCGGGGAGCTGTTTTTT. It is translated as CASSVTGADTGELFF.